This T cell receptor (beta chain) was sequenced for a study of OX40 agonist ivuxolimab in advanced cancers. Study information: Every 2 weeks, ivuxolimab was infused into the patients intravenously at between 0.01 and 10 mg/kg. Three patients got partial responses; one had hepatocellular carcinoma and two had cutaneous melanoma.

The CDR3 is made up of 12 amino acids. The V and J ends lost 0 bases and 9 bases respectively, with 9 bases between them. Germline-derived CDR1 and CDR2 are GTSNPN and SVGIG (reference sequence). Points on this clone: Its antigen is unidentified.

Study conclusions and caveats: Among the lowest levels of clonal expansion were found in partial responders at 0.1-3.0 mg/kg.

Assay used: immunoSEQ multiplex PCR; TCRdb lists only in-frame clones, some missing. This sample yields 63,000 or so clones, of which 84% are seen a single time; approximately 7.2% belongs to the top ten. The clonotype was recovered from an adult with an advanced solid tumor such as melanoma, head and neck, liver or kidney cancer. The sequenced sample was CD4+ or CD8+ T cells sorted from blood, obtained in a trial of the OX40 agonist ivuxolimab. The V and J genes are TRBV30 and TRBJ2-1, with D possibly being TRBD2 (5 bases). The DNA of the CDR3 is TGTGCCTGGAGTGTAGTAGGAGGTGAGCAGTTCTTC. It is translated as CAWSVVGGEQFF.